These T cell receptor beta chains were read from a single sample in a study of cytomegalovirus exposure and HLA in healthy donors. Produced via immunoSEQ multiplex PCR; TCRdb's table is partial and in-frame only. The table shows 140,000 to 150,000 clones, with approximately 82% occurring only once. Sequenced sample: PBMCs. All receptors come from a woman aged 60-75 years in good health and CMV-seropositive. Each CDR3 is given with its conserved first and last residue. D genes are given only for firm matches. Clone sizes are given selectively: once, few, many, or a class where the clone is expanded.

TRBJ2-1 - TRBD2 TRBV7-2 CASSPPGLGRNEQFF TGTGCCAGCAGCCCTCCGGGACTAGGGCGCAATGAGCAGTTCTTC
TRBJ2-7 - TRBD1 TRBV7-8 CASSFGQGSEQYF TGTGCCAGCAGTTTCGGACAGGGCAGTGAGCAGTACTTC
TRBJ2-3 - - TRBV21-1 CASSKVTSGSTDTQYF TGTGCCAGCAGCAAAGTAACTAGCGGTAGCACAGATACGCAGTATTTT
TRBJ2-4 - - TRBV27 CASSTLELAKNIQYF TGTGCCAGCAGTACCCTGGAGCTAGCCAAAAACATTCAGTACTTC
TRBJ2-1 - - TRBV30 CAWSGATEQFF TGTGCCTGGAGTGGGGCAACTGAGCAGTTCTTC
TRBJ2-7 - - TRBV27 CASSHGTPGVYEQYF TGTGCCAGCAGCCACGGGACCCCGGGAGTCTACGAGCAGTACTTC
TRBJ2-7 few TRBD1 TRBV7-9 CASSLGGTGLYEQYF TGTGCCAGCAGCTTAGGGGGGACAGGGCTCTACGAGCAGTACTTC
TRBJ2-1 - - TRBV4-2 CASSQDRSWEQFF TGTGCCAGCAGCCAAGATAGGAGTTGGGAGCAGTTCTTC
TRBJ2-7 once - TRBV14 CASSRGQGHYEQYF TGTGCCAGCAGCCGGGGGCAGGGCCACTACGAGCAGTACTTC
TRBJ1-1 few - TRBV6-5 CASSYSGGRFDTEAFF TGTGCCAGCAGTTACTCGGGGGGGCGTTTCGACACTGAAGCTTTCTTT
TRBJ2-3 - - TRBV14 CASSKRTVRGTDTQYF TGTGCCAGCAGCAAACGGACAGTCCGGGGCACAGATACGCAGTATTTT
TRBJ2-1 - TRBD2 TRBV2 CASSEGGRGYNEQFF TGTGCCAGCAGTGAAGGTGGGAGGGGTTACAATGAGCAGTTCTTC
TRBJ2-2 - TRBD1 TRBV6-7 CASSRGQLNTGELFF TGTGCCAGCAGTCGGGGACAGTTGAACACCGGGGAGCTGTTTTTT
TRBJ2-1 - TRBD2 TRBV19 CASRGTSGSHEQFF TGTGCCAGTAGGGGGACTAGCGGGAGCCATGAGCAGTTCTTC
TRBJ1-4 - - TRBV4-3 CASSQGVHRRGEKLFF TGCGCCAGCAGCCAAGGCGTTCATCGTCGCGGCGAAAAACTGTTTTTT
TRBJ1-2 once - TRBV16 CASSHGNYGYTF TGTGCCAGCAGCCATGGCAACTATGGCTACACCTTC
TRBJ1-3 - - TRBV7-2 CASSLHRSSGNTIYF TGTGCCAGCAGCTTGCACCGCAGCTCTGGAAACACCATATATTTT
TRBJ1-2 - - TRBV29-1 CSVYRDGSGGYTF TGCAGCGTCTACAGGGATGGCTCCGGTGGCTACACCTTC
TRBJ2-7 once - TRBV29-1 CSGGGSGVVDEQYF TGCAGCGGTGGAGGTAGCGGAGTCGTGGACGAGCAGTACTTC
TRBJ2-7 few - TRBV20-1 CSARAEYEQYF TGCAGTGCTAGAGCGGAGTACGAGCAGTACTTC
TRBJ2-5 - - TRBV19 CASSNTGTSETQYF TGTGCCAGTAGTAATACCGGGACATCAGAGACCCAGTACTTC
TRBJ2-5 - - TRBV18 CASSPRQQETQYF TGTGCCAGCTCACCTCGACAGCAAGAGACCCAGTACTTC
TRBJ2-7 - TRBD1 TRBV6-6 CASSIDRGYEQYF TGTGCCAGCAGTATCGACAGGGGCTACGAGCAGTACTTC
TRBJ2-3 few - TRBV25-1 CASSPQPGGPSTDTQYF TGTGCCAGCAGCCCCCAGCCCGGCGGGCCTAGCACAGATACGCAGTATTTT
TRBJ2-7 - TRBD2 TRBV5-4 CASSFSSGSYEQYF TGTGCCAGCAGCTTCTCTAGCGGGAGCTACGAGCAGTACTTC
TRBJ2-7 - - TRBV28 CASSLARADYEQYF TGTGCCAGCAGTTTAGCCAGGGCCGATTACGAGCAGTACTTC
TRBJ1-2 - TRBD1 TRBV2 CASSAQGESNYGYTF TGTGCCAGCAGTGCGCAGGGGGAGTCTAACTATGGCTACACCTTC
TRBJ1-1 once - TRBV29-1 CSVGDSAEAFF TGCAGCGTGGGCGACAGCGCTGAAGCTTTCTTT
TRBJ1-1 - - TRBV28 CASSLAGVNTEAFF TGTGCCAGCAGTTTAGCGGGGGTAAACACTGAAGCTTTCTTT
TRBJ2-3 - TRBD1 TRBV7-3 CASSLTGGSDTQYF TGTGCCAGCAGCTTAACAGGGGGCTCAGATACGCAGTATTTT
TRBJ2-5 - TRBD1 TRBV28 CASSKTNSGTGGRETQYF TGTGCCAGCAGCAAGACCAACTCCGGGACAGGGGGGCGGGAGACCCAGTACTTC
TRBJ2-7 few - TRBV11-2 CASSYTSGTRKYF TGTGCCAGCAGCTATACTTCCGGGACAAGGAAGTACTTC
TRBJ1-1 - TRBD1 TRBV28 CASSFPDRANTEAFF TGTGCCAGCAGTTTCCCGGACAGGGCGAACACTGAAGCTTTCTTT
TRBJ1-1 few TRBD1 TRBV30 CACIRGRLNTEAFF TGTGCCTGTATCAGGGGGAGGCTGAACACTGAAGCTTTCTTT
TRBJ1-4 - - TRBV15 CATSRETGRGEKLFF TGTGCCACCAGCAGAGAGACAGGAAGGGGTGAAAAACTGTTTTTT
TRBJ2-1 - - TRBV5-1 CASSLGDTPAHEQFF TGCGCCAGCAGCTTAGGGGACACCCCGGCCCATGAGCAGTTCTTC
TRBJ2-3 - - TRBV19 CASSGIAVSTDTQYF TGTGCCAGTAGTGGCATAGCGGTCAGCACAGATACGCAGTATTTT
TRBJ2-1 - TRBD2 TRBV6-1 CASSEAFSGRLPFF TGTGCCAGCAGTGAAGCTTTTAGCGGGCGTTTGCCGTTCTTC